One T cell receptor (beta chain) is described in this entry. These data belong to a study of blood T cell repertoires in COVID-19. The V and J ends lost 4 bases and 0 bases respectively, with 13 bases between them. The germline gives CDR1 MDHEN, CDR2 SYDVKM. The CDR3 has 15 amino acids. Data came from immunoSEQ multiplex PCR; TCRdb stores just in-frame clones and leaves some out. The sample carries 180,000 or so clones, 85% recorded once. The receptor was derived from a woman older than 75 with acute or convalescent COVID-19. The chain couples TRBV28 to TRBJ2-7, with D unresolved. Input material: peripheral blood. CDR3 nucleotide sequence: TGTGCCAGCAGTTCACTTAGCTCGTTCTCCTACGAGCAGTACTTC. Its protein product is CASSSLSSFSYEQYF. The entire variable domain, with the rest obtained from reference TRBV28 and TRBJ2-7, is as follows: DVKVTQSSRYLVKRTGEKVFLECVQDMDHENMFWYRQDPGLGLRLIYFSYDVKMKEKGDIPEGYSVSREKKERFSLILESASTNQTSMYLCASSSLSSFSYEQYFGPGTRLTVT.